This T cell receptor beta chain derives from a study of T cell clusters in autoimmune cytopenias. The study's findings and limits: Physiological T cell clusters of healthy donors were apparently absent in primary autoimmune cytopenia patients. TRB repertoire shifts in secondary cytopenia and chronic lymphocytic leukemia mostly reflected lymphoma, not autoimmunity.

TRB amplification used roughly 250 ng of peripheral blood genomic DNA. TRB rearrangements were amplified by touch-down multiplex PCR with mixed TRB-A/B primers. TCRdb processed the multiplex PCR reads again and assigns one entry to each CDR3 protein, with no DNA. The sample features 3,900 or so distinct CDR3 sequences, with 16% in its top ten. A note on this clonotype: Its antigen is not known.

Looked up from germline, CDR1 is LNHDA and CDR2 is SQIVND (reference sequence). The CDR3 has 17 residues. The rearrangement joins TRBV19 to TRBJ2-3. The TCR sequence derives from a human donor with an autoimmune cytopenia or autoimmune hepatitis (not recorded which). Sequenced: peripheral blood. CDR3 loop: CASSMGVSWTSTDTQYF. Full variable domain (rest looked up from reference TRBV19 and TRBJ2-3): DGGITQSPKYLFRKEGQNVTLSCEQNLNHDAMYWYRQDPGQGLRLIYYSQIVNDFQKGDIAEGYSVSREKKESFPLTVTSAQKNPTAFYLCASSMGVSWTSTDTQYFGPGTRLTVL.